This T cell receptor (beta chain) was sequenced for a study of T cells in Graves' hyperthyroidism and ophthalmopathy. TCR beta CDR3 sequences were amplified from RNA transcripts. First-round RT-PCR targeting the TCR CDR3 was performed with the HTBI primer set. One entry per CDR3 protein, called by TCRdb with MiXCR from the multiplex PCR reads. The table includes about 720,000 distinct CDR3 sequences, 18% detected once. Clinical symptoms, serum thyroxine, TRAb, thyroid ultrasound and orbital computed tomography established diagnosis. Any symptoms of ophthalmopathy came after the first hyperthyroidism diagnosis, from which the blood sample dates. Study-wide findings and caveats: In the blood, most expanded thyroid clonotypes above 0.001 appeared as well. For ophthalmopathy, model prediction preceded onset by a median roughly 6.3 months.

This clonotype was found a few times. Its antigen remains unidentified. The CDR3 consists of 13 residues. V was shortened by 10 bases and J by 6 bases, with 18 bases between the two germline ends. CDR1 and CDR2 from the germline V gene are LNHDA and SQIVND (reference sequence). The chain recombines TRBV19 with TRBJ1-2, with a possible D match to TRBD1 (5 bases). The sequencing sample was made of blood. The clonotype originates from a woman in her forties or fifties with Graves' hyperthyroidism that later progressed to Graves' ophthalmopathy. CDR3 in amino acids: CATREDRDDGYTF. CDR3 nucleotides: TGTGCCACCAGGGAGGACCGGGACGATGGCTACACCTTC.